This T cell receptor beta chain was recorded in a study of cytomegalovirus exposure and HLA in healthy donors. Findings of the study overall: Upon later analysis, HLA-associated TCR beta chains proved more clonally expanded than other, equally common chains.

The CDR3 sequence is 15 residues long. From germline, CDR1 is LNHDA and CDR2 SQIVND (reference sequence). V was pared by 5 bases and J by 1 base, with 5 bases of the junction left unmatched. In the case of this clone: Its antigen is still unknown.

A multiplex PCR was run with 60 Vbeta primers and 13 Jbeta primers. Clones were read by immunoSEQ multiplex PCR, and TCRdb kept only the in-frame ones, dropping some. The sample contains 150,000 to 200,000 clones, around 78% of which appear only once. The sequenced material came from PBMCs. The rearrangement joins TRBV19 to TRBJ2-3, with 8 positions matching TRBD1. The source of this sequence is a man aged 30 to 45 in good health and CMV-seronegative. CDR3 sequence (DNA): TGTGCCAGTAGTTCAACGGGACAGGGCACAGATACGCAGTATTTT. This encodes CASSSTGQGTDTQYF. Full variable domain (missing parts from reference TRBV19 and TRBJ2-3): DGGITQSPKYLFRKEGQNVTLSCEQNLNHDAMYWYRQDPGQGLRLIYYSQIVNDFQKGDIAEGYSVSREKKESFPLTVTSAQKNPTAFYLCASSSTGQGTDTQYFGPGTRLTVL.